The T cell receptor beta chain under discussion was sequenced for a study of shared clonotypes between healthy human individuals. Regarding the study as a whole: Against clonotypes common to all four donors, non-shared ones had lower generation probabilities. Even with large depth, rarefaction showed that sorted-subset sequencing was incomplete.

CD8 memory fractions consisted of CD45RO+ and CCR7-negative CD45RA+ TemRA cells together. This CDR3 region has 13 residues. The germline V gene has CDR1 SGHVS and CDR2 FQNEAQ. Deletions cut 6 bases from V and 2 bases from J, with 11 bases between. The method was immunoSEQ multiplex PCR; TCRdb's version includes in-frame clones alone and lacks a portion of them. The sample includes roughly 720,000 clones, 80% to 95% of them seen just once. On this clone itself: The target antigen is unknown.

The rearrangement links TRBV7-8 to TRBJ2-7; D not resolved. The specimen was memory CD8+ T cells from PBMCs. Subset denoted: CD45RO+ cells pooled with CCR7-negative TemRA cells. This sequence was found in a man between 18 and 29 years old in good health. Some clones in this sample may be carry-over from other donors' samples. CDR3 nucleotide sequence: TGTGCCAGCAGTCAAAGGGTTACCTACGAGCAGTACTTC. This encodes CASSQRVTYEQYF.